The subject of this entry is one TCR beta chain. Antigen specificity is unknown. V shed 5 bases and J shed 9 bases, with 20 bases lying between them. This CDR3 comprises 14 residues. Germline V lookup: CDR1 DFQATT, CDR2 SNEGSKA (reference sequence). The TCR beta cDNA libraries contained unique molecular identifiers. In TCRdb, the PCR reads were re-called with MiXCR into one record per CDR3 protein. The table records about 770,000 distinct CDR3 sequences, around 45% of them present only once. These data are taken from a study of post-analysis software for immune sequencing data. Study as a whole: Courses of disease covered relapsing-remitting, secondary progressive and progressive-relapsing multiple sclerosis. Study-wide results and limits: Comparison of patients with controls showed about 5 TRBV segments more frequent in patients, TRBV5-6, TRBV5-1 and TRBV20-1 among them.

What was sequenced was blood. V is TRBV20-1 and J is TRBJ2-1; D perhaps matches TRBD1 (5 bases). This clonotype was sampled from a girl aged 5-17 years with multiple sclerosis. CDR3 coding DNA: TGCAGTGCTGTACGGATTACAATTCAGGGTGAGCAGTTCTTC. It codes for CSAVRITIQGEQFF.